A selection of T cell receptor beta chains follows, all from one sample in a study of identifying expanded T cells in peripheral blood. Measured with immunoSEQ multiplex PCR; TCRdb has only the in-frame clones, and not every one. Seen here are more than 80,000 clones, approximately 89% observed once, and the top ten hold roughly 4%. The sequenced material came from blood. The origin of the receptors is a person aged 18-70 years in good health. Both conserved end residues are part of each CDR3. The order of the fields is CDR3 protein, CDR3 DNA, J gene, V gene, clone size, D gene. The D gene is left open where the match is weak. Clone size is not always given. Where it is, it says once, few, many or a class for expanded clones.

CASRVSGQGVLAGPDTQYF	TGTGCCTCCAGGGTTTCGGGACAGGGGGTGTTAGCGGGACCAGATACGCAGTATTTT	TRBJ2-3	TRBV10-3	.	TRBD1
CASSQVGGAYDTEAFF	TGTGCCAGCAGCCAAGTTGGAGGGGCCTATGACACTGAAGCTTTCTTT	TRBJ1-1	TRBV4-2	.	.
CASSKNRSGRRSGANVLTF	TGTGCCAGCAGCAAGAATCGTAGCGGGAGGCGCTCTGGGGCCAACGTCCTGACTTTC	TRBJ2-6	TRBV27	.	TRBD2
CATSRVRPLSGNTIYF	TGTGCCACCAGCAGAGTCAGGCCCCTCTCTGGAAACACCATATATTTT	TRBJ1-3	TRBV15	.	.
CAWSVSRRGNTDTQYF	TGTGCCTGGAGTGTGAGTAGGCGGGGAAACACAGATACGCAGTATTTT	TRBJ2-3	TRBV30	.	.
CASSQSRGRTEAFF	TGTGCCAGCAGCCAGTCCAGGGGGCGGACTGAAGCTTTCTTT	TRBJ1-1	TRBV4-2	.	TRBD1
CASSQGTGGMRETQYF	TGCGCCAGCAGCCAAGGTACAGGGGGAATGAGGGAGACCCAGTACTTC	TRBJ2-5	TRBV4-1	.	TRBD1
CASSDSTSGYNEQFF	TGTGCCAGCAGTGACTCGACTAGCGGTTACAATGAGCAGTTCTTC	TRBJ2-1	TRBV6-4	.	TRBD2
CASSQADRDTGELFF	TGTGCCAGCAGCCAAGCAGACAGGGACACCGGGGAGCTGTTTTTT	TRBJ2-2	TRBV4-2	few	TRBD1
CAIRESGGGGYTF	TGTGCCATCAGGGAATCCGGGGGTGGAGGCTACACCTTC	TRBJ1-2	TRBV10-3	.	.
CAWSHNPGTEAFF	TGTGCCTGGAGTCATAACCCGGGCACTGAAGCTTTCTTT	TRBJ1-1	TRBV30	once	.
CASSFGGWAQETQYF	TGTGCCAGCAGTTTCGGAGGTTGGGCACAAGAGACCCAGTACTTC	TRBJ2-5	TRBV28	.	.
CASSSLAGGIYEQYF	TGTGCCAGCAGTTCCCTAGCGGGGGGAATCTACGAGCAGTACTTC	TRBJ2-7	TRBV28	.	TRBD2